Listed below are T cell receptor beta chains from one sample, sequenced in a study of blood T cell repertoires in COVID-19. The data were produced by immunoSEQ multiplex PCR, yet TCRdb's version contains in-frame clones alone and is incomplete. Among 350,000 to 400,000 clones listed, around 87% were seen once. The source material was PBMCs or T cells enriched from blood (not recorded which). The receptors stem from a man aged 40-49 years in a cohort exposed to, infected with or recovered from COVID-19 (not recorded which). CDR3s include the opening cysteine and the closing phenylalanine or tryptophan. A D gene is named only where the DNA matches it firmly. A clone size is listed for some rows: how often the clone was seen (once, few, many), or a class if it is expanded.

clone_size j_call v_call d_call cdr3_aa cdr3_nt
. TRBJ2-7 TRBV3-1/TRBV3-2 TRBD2 CASSGTSQSYEQYF TGTGCCAGCAGCGGGACTAGCCAATCCTACGAGCAGTACTTC
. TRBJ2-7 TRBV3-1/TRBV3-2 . CASSRDSHHYEQYF TGTGCCAGCAGTCGGGACTCTCACCACTACGAGCAGTACTTC
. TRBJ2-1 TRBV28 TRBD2 CASSLGGSTNEQFF TGTGCCAGCAGTTTAGGCGGGAGTACCAATGAGCAGTTCTTC
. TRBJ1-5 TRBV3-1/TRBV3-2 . CASSQRYLEQGLQPQHF TGTGCCAGCAGCCAACGCTATCTGGAACAGGGCCTTCAGCCCCAGCATTTT
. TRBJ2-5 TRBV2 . CASSLEETQYF TGTGCCAGCAGCTTAGAAGAGACCCAGTACTTC
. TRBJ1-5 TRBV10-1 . CASSEGSSNQPQHF TGCGCCAGCAGTGAGGGCAGTAGCAATCAGCCCCAGCATTTT
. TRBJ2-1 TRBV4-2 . CASSHSGQGSNEQFF TGTGCCAGCAGCCACTCTGGCCAGGGGAGCAATGAGCAGTTCTTC
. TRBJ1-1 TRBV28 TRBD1 CASTDRGPPLNTEAFF TGTGCCAGCACCGACAGGGGTCCGCCCCTGAACACTGAAGCTTTCTTT
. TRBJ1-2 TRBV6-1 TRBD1 CASSDLGTERKGYTF TGTGCCAGCAGTGACCTAGGGACAGAGAGAAAGGGCTACACCTTC
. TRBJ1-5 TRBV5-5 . CASKLGMGEGQPQHF TGTGCCAGCAAACTTGGCATGGGGGAGGGTCAGCCCCAGCATTTT
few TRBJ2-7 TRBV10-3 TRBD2 CAIGGAGEQYF TGTGCAATCGGGGGGGCCGGCGAGCAGTACTTC
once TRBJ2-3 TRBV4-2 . CASSQATGVGTDTQYF TGTGCCAGCAGCCAAGCAACGGGAGTGGGCACAGATACGCAGTATTTT
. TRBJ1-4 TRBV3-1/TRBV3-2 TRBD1 CASGGQANEKLFF TGTGCCAGCGGGGGACAGGCTAATGAAAAACTGTTTTTT
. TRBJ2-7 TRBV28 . CASSLFIRGTLSYEQYF TGTGCCAGCAGTTTATTCATACGCGGTACCCTCTCCTACGAGCAGTACTTC
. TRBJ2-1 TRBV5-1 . CASSLDGGPYGEQFF TGCGCCAGCAGCTTGGACGGGGGGCCCTACGGTGAGCAGTTCTTC
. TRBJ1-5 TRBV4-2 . CASSQDRQRDQPQHF TGTGCCAGCAGCCAAGATCGACAGCGAGATCAGCCCCAGCATTTT
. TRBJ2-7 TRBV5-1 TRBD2 CASSSGTSGRGEQYF TGCGCCAGCAGCTCGGGGACTAGCGGGAGAGGCGAGCAGTACTTC
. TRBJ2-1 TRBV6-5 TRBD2 CASRILAGGDNEQFF TGTGCCAGCAGGATACTAGCGGGAGGCGACAATGAGCAGTTCTTC
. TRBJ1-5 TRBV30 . CAWSAQNGNQPQHF TGTGCCTGGAGTGCCCAAAATGGCAATCAGCCCCAGCATTTT
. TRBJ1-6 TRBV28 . CASSRGAPLHF TGTGCCAGCAGTCGCGGAGCACCCCTCCACTTT
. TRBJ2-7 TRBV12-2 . CASRLWTSGNYEQYF TGTGCAAGTCGCTTGTGGACTAGCGGTAACTACGAGCAGTACTTC
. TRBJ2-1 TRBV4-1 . CASSVATRSSYNEQFF TGCGCCAGCAGCGTGGCCACTAGGAGCTCCTACAATGAGCAGTTCTTC
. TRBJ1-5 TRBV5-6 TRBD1 CASSYGQGASQPQHF TGTGCCAGCAGCTATGGACAGGGGGCGAGTCAGCCCCAGCATTTT
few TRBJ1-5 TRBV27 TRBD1 CASSHRTGGEGQPQHF TGTGCCAGCAGTCACCGGACAGGGGGCGAGGGACAGCCCCAGCATTTT
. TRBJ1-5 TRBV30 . CAWSAQGHQPQHF TGTGCCTGGAGTGCCCAGGGTCATCAGCCCCAGCATTTT
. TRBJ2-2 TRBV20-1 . CSASGGLGTHGELFF TGCAGTGCTAGTGGAGGACTGGGGACACACGGGGAGCTGTTTTTT
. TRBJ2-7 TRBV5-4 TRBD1 CASSLVGQRNEQYF TGTGCCAGCAGCTTGGTGGGACAGAGAAACGAGCAGTACTTC
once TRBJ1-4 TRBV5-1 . CASTTGGPNEKLFF TGCGCCAGCACCACCGGGGGTCCTAATGAAAAACTGTTTTTT
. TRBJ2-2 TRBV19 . CASSTQFSGELFF TGTGCCAGTAGTACCCAATTTAGCGGGGAGCTGTTTTTT
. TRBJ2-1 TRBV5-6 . CASRATRLGINEQFF TGTGCCAGCAGAGCTACTAGATTAGGCATTAATGAGCAGTTCTTC
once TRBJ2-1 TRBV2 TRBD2 CASSKVTSGQHSYNEQFF TGTGCCAGCAGTAAGGTCACTAGCGGCCAACACTCCTACAATGAGCAGTTCTTC
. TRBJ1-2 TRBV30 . CAWTGPQANYGYTF TGTGCCTGGACAGGGCCCCAAGCTAACTATGGCTACACCTTC
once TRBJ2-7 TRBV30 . CAWTVGVREQYF TGTGCCTGGACGGTGGGAGTAAGGGAGCAGTACTTC
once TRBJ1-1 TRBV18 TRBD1 CASSPPNSRQGAKGTEAFF TGTGCCAGCTCACCACCGAATAGTAGACAGGGGGCGAAGGGCACTGAAGCTTTCTTT
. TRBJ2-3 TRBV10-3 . CAISDSAVPDTQYF TGTGCCATCAGTGATTCTGCGGTCCCAGATACGCAGTATTTT
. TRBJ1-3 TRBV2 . CASSESRTPPGNTIYF TGTGCCAGCAGTGAGAGCAGGACACCTCCTGGAAACACCATATATTTT
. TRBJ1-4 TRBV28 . CASNTVRRGDNEKLFF TGTGCCAGCAACACCGTCCGCCGGGGGGATAATGAAAAACTGTTTTTT
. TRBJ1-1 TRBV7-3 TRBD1 CASSADRITEAFF TGTGCCAGCAGCGCGGACAGGATCACTGAAGCTTTCTTT
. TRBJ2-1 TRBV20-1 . CSASRTGAMNEQFF TGCAGTGCTAGTAGGACGGGAGCCATGAATGAGCAGTTCTTC
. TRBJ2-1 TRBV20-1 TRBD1 CSAGRGYEQFF TGCAGTGCTGGCAGGGGGTATGAGCAGTTCTTC
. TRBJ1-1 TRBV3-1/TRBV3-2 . CASSQPGEEAFF TGTGCCAGCAGCCAACCGGGAGAGGAAGCTTTCTTT